One and the same sample provided the 4 T cell receptor beta chains below, sequenced in a study of T cells of healthy individuals. TCRdb analysed the 5' RACE reads with MiXCR anew, one entry per CDR3 protein. The top ten clones hold around 7.6% of a sample with fewer than 90,000 distinct CDR3 sequences, 5% of them seen once. The receptors derive from a female donor in good health.

This clonotype appeared many times. The chain uses TRBV15 and TRBJ1-1; 11 nucleotides line up with TRBD1. The CDR3 is 15 amino acids. The V and J ends lost 3 bases and 6 bases, in that order; junction bases with no gene match: 6. The V gene's germline CDR1 is LNHNV and CDR2 YYDKDF (reference sequence). CDR3 region: CATSSSPGQGAEAFF. As DNA, the CDR3 is TGTGCCACCAGCAGCTCCCCGGGACAGGGGGCTGAAGCTTTCTTT.

The rearrangement uses TRBV7-9 and TRBJ1-1, with a tentative D call TRBD1 (5 bases). Germline CDR1 reads SEHNR; CDR2 reads FQNEAQ (reference sequence). Trimming cost V 5 bases and J 3 bases, with 16 bases left between them. This CDR3 has 15 residues. Here the CDR3 DNA reads TGTGCCAGCAGCCGGAGCAGGGAATGGGACACTGAAGCTTTCTTT. This gives the protein CASSRSREWDTEAFF.

This clonotype was counted many times. This chain links TRBV7-9 with TRBJ1-3, with 8 nucleotides matching TRBD1. The junction had 4 bases not matched to a gene; V was cut back by 3 bases and J by 0 bases. This CDR3 has 16 amino acids. Per germline, CDR1 SEHNR and CDR2 FQNEAQ (reference sequence). The DNA for the CDR3 is TGTGCCAGCAGCTTTCTCACAGGGGGCTCTGGAAACACCATATATTTT. Translation gives CASSFLTGGSGNTIYF.

This clonotype was counted ten times or more. The V gene is TRBV6-2 or TRBV6-3, the J gene TRBJ2-1, with D perhaps matching TRBD2 (6 bases). Trimming cost V 8 bases and J 0 bases, with 11 bases left between them. CDR3 size: 14 residues. Germline CDR1 MNHEY, CDR2 SVGEGT. CDR3 nucleotides: TGTGCCAGCCGCGGGGTGAGCTCCTACAATGAGCAGTTCTTC. Translation gives CASRGVSSYNEQFF.